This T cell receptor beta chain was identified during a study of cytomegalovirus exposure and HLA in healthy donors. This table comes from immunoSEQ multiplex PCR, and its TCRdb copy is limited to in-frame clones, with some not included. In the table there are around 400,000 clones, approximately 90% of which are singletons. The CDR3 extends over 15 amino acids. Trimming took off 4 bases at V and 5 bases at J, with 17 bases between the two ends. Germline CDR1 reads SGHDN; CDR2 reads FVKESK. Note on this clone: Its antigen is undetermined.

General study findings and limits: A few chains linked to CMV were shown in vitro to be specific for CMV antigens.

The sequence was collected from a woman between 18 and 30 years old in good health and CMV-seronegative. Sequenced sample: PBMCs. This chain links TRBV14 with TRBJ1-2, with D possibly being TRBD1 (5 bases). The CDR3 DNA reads TGTGCCAGCAGCCCTCAGATAGGGGCGCAGTATGGCTACACCTTC. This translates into CASSPQIGAQYGYTF.